These T cell receptor beta chains were read from a single sample in a study of cytomegalovirus exposure and HLA in healthy donors. TCRdb's table, derived via immunoSEQ multiplex PCR, lists solely in-frame clones and lacks some. The sample has 200,000 to 250,000 clones; about 89% are singletons. Sample: PBMCs. These receptors all come from a woman aged 18-30 years in good health and CMV-seronegative. Both conserved end residues are trimmed from each CDR3.

J: TRBJ1-2; V: TRBV6-5; CDR3: ASSYRTGGRGYT
J: TRBJ1-1; V: TRBV27; CDR3: ASRKQGAYTEAF
J: TRBJ1-5; V: TRBV19; CDR3: ASSMDRGLGQPQH
J: TRBJ2-2; V: TRBV6-1; CDR3: ASGIEQGRRELF
J: TRBJ1-2; V: TRBV18; CDR3: ASSPQRTANGYT
J: TRBJ2-7; V: TRBV7-2; CDR3: ASSSNRQVFYEQY
J: TRBJ1-2; V: TRBV27; CDR3: ASRLGGAYGYT
J: TRBJ1-6; V: TRBV7-9; CDR3: ASSLGTGNLRNSPLH
J: TRBJ1-4; V: TRBV30; CDR3: AWEYDEKLF
J: TRBJ2-7; V: TRBV6-5; CDR3: ASSYSRNSYEQY
J: TRBJ1-2; V: TRBV19; CDR3: ASSIGQNFFYGYT
J: TRBJ2-5; V: TRBV27; CDR3: ASSLGTGRRETQY
J: TRBJ2-1; V: TRBV11-2; CDR3: ASSQAFNNEQF
J: TRBJ1-2; V: TRBV11-2; CDR3: ASSTELTGNYGYT
J: TRBJ2-7; V: TRBV5-5; CDR3: ASSKGLAVYEQY
J: TRBJ1-1; V: TRBV12-5; CDR3: ASGPSDRGRTEAF
J: TRBJ2-7; V: TRBV9; CDR3: ASSGGTRGYGGVNEQY
J: TRBJ2-1; V: TRBV6-5; CDR3: ASSPKGEYNEQF
J: TRBJ1-5; V: TRBV7-9; CDR3: ASSSTTGDQPQH
J: TRBJ2-7; V: TRBV15; CDR3: ATSRWGGQPYEQY
J: TRBJ1-1; V: TRBV27; CDR3: ASSFQGVTEAF
J: TRBJ1-1; V: TRBV5-8; CDR3: ASSSAWGRVNTEAF
J: TRBJ1-5; V: TRBV6-1; CDR3: ASSAKGTANSNQPQH
J: TRBJ2-6; V: TRBV5-1; CDR3: ASSLGLSGANVLT
J: TRBJ2-1; V: TRBV11-2; CDR3: ASSSGLAVDEQF
J: TRBJ1-5; V: TRBV6-5; CDR3: ASSSPPSGNQPQH
J: TRBJ1-4; V: TRBV5-1; CDR3: ASREGNEKLF
J: TRBJ1-3; V: TRBV5-6; CDR3: ASSLGRGRLQNSGNTIY
J: TRBJ2-1; V: TRBV7-3; CDR3: ASSPSRQIGGSNEQF
J: TRBJ2-7; V: TRBV5-1; CDR3: ASSSAGGAYEQY
J: TRBJ2-1; V: TRBV11-2; CDR3: ASSFGLAGAQF
J: TRBJ2-3; V: TRBV2; CDR3: ASRVGLAATDTQY
J: TRBJ2-5; V: TRBV6-1; CDR3: ASTPGTLQETQY
J: TRBJ1-4; V: TRBV28; CDR3: ASSPRQVIGKLF
J: TRBJ1-6; V: TRBV28; CDR3: ASRLGARRGSPLH
J: TRBJ2-3; V: TRBV2; CDR3: ASSRPRGILTDTQY
J: TRBJ1-2; V: TRBV6-5; CDR3: ASSFSDRPYGYT
J: TRBJ1-2; V: TRBV9; CDR3: ASSVGGETTGSGYT
J: TRBJ1-2; V: TRBV4-1; CDR3: ATRWRGYT
J: TRBJ2-6; V: TRBV9; CDR3: ASSPPGLDSGANVLT
J: TRBJ2-2; V: TRBV5-1; CDR3: ASSLEGQGTRTGELF
J: TRBJ2-1; V: TRBV10-1; CDR3: ASSESLAGKVGEQF
J: TRBJ1-1; V: TRBV10-3; CDR3: AISGGRGTEAF
J: TRBJ2-7; V: TRBV19; CDR3: ASSIMGPSGEQY
J: TRBJ1-6; V: TRBV6-5; CDR3: ASSYDRGNSPLH
J: TRBJ1-1; V: TRBV6-6; CDR3: ASSGGNTEAF
J: TRBJ1-2; V: TRBV28; CDR3: ASSSIYGYT
J: TRBJ2-7; V: TRBV11-2; CDR3: ASSLRGQGSPYEQY
J: TRBJ2-1; V: TRBV12-5; CDR3: ASSREGEQF
J: TRBJ1-1; V: TRBV19; CDR3: ASSIDLQEAF
J: TRBJ2-7; V: TRBV6-5; CDR3: ASSYGTRAYEQY
J: TRBJ1-3; V: TRBV27; CDR3: ASSLNGPLLSGNTIY
J: TRBJ1-1; V: TRBV9; CDR3: ASSVTGTGWTEAF
J: TRBJ2-2; V: TRBV5-1; CDR3: ASSLAGVNTGELF
J: TRBJ1-1; V: TRBV28; CDR3: ASKPGQNTEAF
J: TRBJ2-7; V: TRBV5-1; CDR3: ASSIRESYEQY